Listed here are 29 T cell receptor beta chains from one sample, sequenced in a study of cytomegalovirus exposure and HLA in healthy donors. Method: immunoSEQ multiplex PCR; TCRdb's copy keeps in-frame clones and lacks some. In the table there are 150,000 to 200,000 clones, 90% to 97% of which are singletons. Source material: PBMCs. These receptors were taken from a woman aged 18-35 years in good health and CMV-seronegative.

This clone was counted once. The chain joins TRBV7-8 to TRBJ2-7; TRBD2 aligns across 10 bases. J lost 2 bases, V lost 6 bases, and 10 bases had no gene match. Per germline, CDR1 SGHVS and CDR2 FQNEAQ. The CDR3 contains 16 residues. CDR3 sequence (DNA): TGTGCCAGCAGGCCGGAGCGGGGGGGAAATGCCTACGAGCAGTACTTC. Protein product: CASRPERGGNAYEQYF.

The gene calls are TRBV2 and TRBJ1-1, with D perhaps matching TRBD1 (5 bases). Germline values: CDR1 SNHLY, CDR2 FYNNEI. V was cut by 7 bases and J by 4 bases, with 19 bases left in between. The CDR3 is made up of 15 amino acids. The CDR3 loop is CASKGRGGVATEAFF. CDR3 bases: TGTGCCAGCAAGGGACGTGGAGGGGTGGCCACTGAAGCTTTCTTT. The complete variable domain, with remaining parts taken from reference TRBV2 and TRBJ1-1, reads EPEVTQTPSHQVTQMGQEVILRCVPISNHLYFYWYRQILGQKVEFLVSFYNNEISEKSEIFDDQFSVERPDGSNFTLKIRSTKLEDSAMYFCASKGRGGVATEAFFGQGTRLTVV.

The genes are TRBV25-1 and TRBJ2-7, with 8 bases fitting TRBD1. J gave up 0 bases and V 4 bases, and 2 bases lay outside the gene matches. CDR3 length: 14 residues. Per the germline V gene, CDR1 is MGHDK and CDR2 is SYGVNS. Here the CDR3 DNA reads TGTGCCAGCAGTGGGACAGGGATCTCCTACGAGCAGTACTTC. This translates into CASSGTGISYEQYF.

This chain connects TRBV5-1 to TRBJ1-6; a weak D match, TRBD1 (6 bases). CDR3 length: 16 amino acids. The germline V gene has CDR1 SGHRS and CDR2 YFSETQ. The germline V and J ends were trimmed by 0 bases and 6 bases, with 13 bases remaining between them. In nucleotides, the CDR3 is TGCGCCAGCAGCTTGGTTTCAGGGGATGGTAATTCACCCCTCCACTTT. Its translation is CASSLVSGDGNSPLHF.

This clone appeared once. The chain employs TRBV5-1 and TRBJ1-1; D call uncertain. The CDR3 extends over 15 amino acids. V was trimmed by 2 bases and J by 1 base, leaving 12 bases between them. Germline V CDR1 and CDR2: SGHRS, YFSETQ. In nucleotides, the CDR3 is TGCGCCAGCAGCTTCGCCGAGGCCTCGAACACTGAAGCTTTCTTT. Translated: CASSFAEASNTEAFF.

The chain's CDR3 is CASSLFSGTNYGYTF. The CDR3 bases are TGTGCCAGCAGCTTGTTTTCAGGGACTAACTATGGCTACACCTTC. The chain employs TRBV5-6 and TRBJ1-2; a weak D match, TRBD1 (5 bases). Germline CDR1 SGHDT, CDR2 YYEEEE. The ends were cut back, 1 base at V and 0 bases at J, with 10 bases in the middle. The CDR3 is 15 amino acids.

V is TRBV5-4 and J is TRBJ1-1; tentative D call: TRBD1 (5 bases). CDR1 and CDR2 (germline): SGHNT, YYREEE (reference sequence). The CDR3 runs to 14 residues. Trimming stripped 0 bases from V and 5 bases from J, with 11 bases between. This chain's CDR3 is CASSLARVGTEAFF. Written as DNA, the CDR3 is TGTGCCAGCAGCTTGGCCAGGGTGGGGACTGAAGCTTTCTTT. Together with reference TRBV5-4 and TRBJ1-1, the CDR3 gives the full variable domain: ETGVTQSPTHLIKTRGQQVTLRCSSQSGHNTVSWYQQALGQGPQFIFQYYREEENGRGNFPPRFSGLQFPNYSSELNVNALELDDSALYLCASSLARVGTEAFFGQGTRLTVV.

The CDR3 region has the DNA TGCGCCCAAGCCTCCCCGGGACAGGGTTTCAATCAGCCCCAGCATTTT. This encodes CAQASPGQGFNQPQHF. The genes are TRBV23-1 and TRBJ1-5, with TRBD1 matching 9 bases. TRBV23-1 is noted as an ORF with a role that remains uncertain. The CDR3 loop spans 16 amino acids. V lost 11 bases and J lost 3; bases outside the gene matches: 14.

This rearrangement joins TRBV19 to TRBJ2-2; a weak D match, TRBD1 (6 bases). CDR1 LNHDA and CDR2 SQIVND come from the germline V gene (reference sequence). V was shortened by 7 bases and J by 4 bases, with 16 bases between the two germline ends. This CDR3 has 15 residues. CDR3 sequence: CASKGVELFTGELFF. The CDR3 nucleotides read TGTGCCAGTAAGGGGGTTGAGCTGTTCACCGGGGAGCTGTTTTTT. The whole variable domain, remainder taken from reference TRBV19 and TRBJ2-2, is DGGITQSPKYLFRKEGQNVTLSCEQNLNHDAMYWYRQDPGQGLRLIYYSQIVNDFQKGDIAEGYSVSREKKESFPLTVTSAQKNPTAFYLCASKGVELFTGELFFGEGSRLTVL.

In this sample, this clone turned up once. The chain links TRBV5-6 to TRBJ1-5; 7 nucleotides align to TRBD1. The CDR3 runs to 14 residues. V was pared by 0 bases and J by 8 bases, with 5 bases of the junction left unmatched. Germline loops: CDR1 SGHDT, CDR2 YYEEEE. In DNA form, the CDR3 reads TGTGCCAGCAGCTTGGGGACAGGTTCTAAGCCCCAGCATTTT. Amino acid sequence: CASSLGTGSKPQHF.

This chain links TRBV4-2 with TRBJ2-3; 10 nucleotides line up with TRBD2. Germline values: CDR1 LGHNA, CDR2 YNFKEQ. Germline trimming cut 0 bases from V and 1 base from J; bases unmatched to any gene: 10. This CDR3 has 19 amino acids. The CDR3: CASSQDQRSSGGRTDTQYF. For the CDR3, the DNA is TGTGCCAGCAGCCAAGATCAGCGGTCTAGCGGGGGACGCACAGATACGCAGTATTTT.

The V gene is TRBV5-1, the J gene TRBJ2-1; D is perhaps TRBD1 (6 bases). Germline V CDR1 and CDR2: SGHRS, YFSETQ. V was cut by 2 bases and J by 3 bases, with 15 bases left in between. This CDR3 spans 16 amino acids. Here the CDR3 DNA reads TGCGCCAGCAGCTTTTCTTCAGGGGTGAACTACAATGAGCAGTTCTTC. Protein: CASSFSSGVNYNEQFF.

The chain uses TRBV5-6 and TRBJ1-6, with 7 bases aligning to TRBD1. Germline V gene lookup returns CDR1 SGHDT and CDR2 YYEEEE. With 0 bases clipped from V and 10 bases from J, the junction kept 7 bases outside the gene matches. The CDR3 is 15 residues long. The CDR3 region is CASSLGGRGFSPLHF. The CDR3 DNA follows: TGTGCCAGCAGCTTGGGAGGCAGGGGGTTCTCACCCCTCCACTTT.

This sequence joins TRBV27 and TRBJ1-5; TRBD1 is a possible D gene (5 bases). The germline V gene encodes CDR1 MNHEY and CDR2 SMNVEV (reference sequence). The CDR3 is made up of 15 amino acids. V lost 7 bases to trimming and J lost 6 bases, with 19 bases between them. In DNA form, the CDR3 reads TGTGCCAGCAAGGTTGGGGGGGGGTTCTCTCAGCCCCAGCATTTT. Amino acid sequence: CASKVGGGFSQPQHF.

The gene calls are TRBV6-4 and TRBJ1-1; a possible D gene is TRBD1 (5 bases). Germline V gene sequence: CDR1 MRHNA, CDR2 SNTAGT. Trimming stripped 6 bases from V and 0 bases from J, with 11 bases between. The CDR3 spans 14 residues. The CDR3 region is CASRVDRVNTEAFF. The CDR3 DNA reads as TGTGCCAGCAGAGTTGACAGAGTGAACACTGAAGCTTTCTTT.

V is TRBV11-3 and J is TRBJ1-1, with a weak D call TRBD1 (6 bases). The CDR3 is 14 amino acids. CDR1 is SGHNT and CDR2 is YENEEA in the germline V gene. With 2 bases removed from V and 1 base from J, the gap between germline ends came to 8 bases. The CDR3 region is CASSLQGQNTEAFF. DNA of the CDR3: TGTGCCAGCAGCTTACAGGGGCAGAACACTGAAGCTTTCTTT.

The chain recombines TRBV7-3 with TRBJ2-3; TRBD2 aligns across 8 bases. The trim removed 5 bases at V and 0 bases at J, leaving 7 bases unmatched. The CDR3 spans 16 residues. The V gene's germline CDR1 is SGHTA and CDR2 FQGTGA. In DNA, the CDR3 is TGTGCCAGCAGCATCATCGGGGGGGGAAGCACAGATACGCAGTATTTT. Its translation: CASSIIGGGSTDTQYF. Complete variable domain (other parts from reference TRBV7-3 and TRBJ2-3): GAGVSQTPSNKVTEKGKYVELRCDPISGHTALYWYRQSLGQGPEFLIYFQGTGAADDSGLPNDRFFAVRPEGSVSTLKIQRTERGDSAVYLCASSIIGGGSTDTQYFGPGTRLTVL.

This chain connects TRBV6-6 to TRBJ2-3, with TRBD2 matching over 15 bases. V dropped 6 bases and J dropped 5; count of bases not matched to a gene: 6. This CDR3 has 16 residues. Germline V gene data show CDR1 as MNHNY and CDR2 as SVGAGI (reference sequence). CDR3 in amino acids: CASSRGTSGGKDTQYF. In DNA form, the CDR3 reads TGTGCCAGCAGCCGCGGGACTAGCGGGGGGAAAGATACGCAGTATTTT.

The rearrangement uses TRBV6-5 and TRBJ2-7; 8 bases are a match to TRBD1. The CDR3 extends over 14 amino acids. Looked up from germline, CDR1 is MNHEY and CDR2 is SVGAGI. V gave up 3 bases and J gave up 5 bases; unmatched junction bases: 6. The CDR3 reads CASSYDRGLDEQYF. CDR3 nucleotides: TGTGCCAGCAGTTATGACAGGGGTCTCGACGAGCAGTACTTC.

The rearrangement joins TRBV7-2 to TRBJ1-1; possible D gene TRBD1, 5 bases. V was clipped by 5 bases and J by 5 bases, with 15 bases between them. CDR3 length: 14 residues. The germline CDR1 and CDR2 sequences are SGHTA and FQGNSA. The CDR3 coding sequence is TGTGCCAGCAGCGCAAGACAGCGGGGTACTGAAGCTTTCTTT. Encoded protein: CASSARQRGTEAFF. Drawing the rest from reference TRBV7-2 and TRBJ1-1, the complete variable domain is GAGVSQSPSNKVTEKGKDVELRCDPISGHTALYWYRQSLGQGLEFLIYFQGNSAPDKSGLPSDRFSAERTGGSVSTLTIQRTQQEDSAVYLCASSARQRGTEAFFGQGTRLTVV.

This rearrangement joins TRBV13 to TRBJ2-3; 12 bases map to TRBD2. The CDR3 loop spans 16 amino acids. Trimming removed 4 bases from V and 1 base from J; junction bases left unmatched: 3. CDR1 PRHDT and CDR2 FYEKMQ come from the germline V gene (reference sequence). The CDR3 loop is CASSYPSGGGTDTQYF. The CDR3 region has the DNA TGTGCCAGCAGCTACCCTAGCGGGGGGGGCACAGATACGCAGTATTTT.

In nucleotides, the CDR3 is TGTGCCAGCGCCATTAGCGGGGGTACCTACGAGCAGTACTTC. Residues: CASAISGGTYEQYF. The gene calls are TRBV5-6 and TRBJ2-7, with 9 positions matching TRBD2. The ends lost 7 bases at V and 2 bases at J; junction bases unmatched: 7. The CDR3 runs to 14 residues. Germline V gives CDR1 SGHDT, CDR2 YYEEEE.

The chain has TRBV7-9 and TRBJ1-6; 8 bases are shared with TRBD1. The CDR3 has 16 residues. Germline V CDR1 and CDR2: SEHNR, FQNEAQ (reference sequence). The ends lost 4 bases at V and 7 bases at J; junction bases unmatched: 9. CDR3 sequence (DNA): TGTGCCAGCAGCTCCACCCTTGGACAGGGAAATTCACCCCTCCACTTT. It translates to CASSSTLGQGNSPLHF.

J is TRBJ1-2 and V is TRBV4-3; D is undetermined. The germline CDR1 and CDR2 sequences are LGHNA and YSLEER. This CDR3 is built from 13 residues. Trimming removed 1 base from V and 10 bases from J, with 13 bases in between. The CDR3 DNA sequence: TGCGCCAGCAGCCAAGGTTTTTCGGACTACTACACCTTC. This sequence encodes CASSQGFSDYYTF.

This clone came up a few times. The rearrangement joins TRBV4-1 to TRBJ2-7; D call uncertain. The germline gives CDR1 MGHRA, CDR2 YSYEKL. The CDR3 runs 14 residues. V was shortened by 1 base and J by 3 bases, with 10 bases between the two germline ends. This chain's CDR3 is CASSQGGLDYEQYF. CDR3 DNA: TGCGCCAGCAGCCAAGGTGGGCTGGACTACGAGCAGTACTTC.

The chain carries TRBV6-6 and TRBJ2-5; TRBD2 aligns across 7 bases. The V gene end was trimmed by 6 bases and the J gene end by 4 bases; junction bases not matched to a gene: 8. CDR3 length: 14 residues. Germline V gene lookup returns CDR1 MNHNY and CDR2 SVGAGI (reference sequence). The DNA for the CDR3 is TGTGCCAGCAGCTCCCTAGCGGTGGGAGAGACCCAGTACTTC. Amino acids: CASSSLAVGETQYF.

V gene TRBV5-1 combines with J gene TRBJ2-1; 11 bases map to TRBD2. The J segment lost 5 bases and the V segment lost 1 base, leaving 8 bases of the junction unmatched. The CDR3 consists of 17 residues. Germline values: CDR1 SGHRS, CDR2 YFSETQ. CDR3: CASSLPSLAGGHNEQFF. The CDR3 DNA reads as TGCGCCAGCAGCTTGCCCAGTTTAGCGGGGGGGCACAATGAGCAGTTCTTC.

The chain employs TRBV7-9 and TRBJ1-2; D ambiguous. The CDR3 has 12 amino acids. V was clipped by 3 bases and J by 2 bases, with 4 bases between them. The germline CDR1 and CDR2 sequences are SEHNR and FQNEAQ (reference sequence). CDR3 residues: CASSLSNYGYTF. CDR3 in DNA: TGTGCCAGCAGCTTGAGCAACTATGGCTACACCTTC.

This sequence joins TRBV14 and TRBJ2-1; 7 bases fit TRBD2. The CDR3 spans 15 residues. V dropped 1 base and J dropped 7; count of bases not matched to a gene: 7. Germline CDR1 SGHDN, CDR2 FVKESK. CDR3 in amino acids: CASSQGGGEENEQFF. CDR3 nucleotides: TGTGCCAGCAGCCAAGGCGGGGGAGAAGAGAATGAGCAGTTCTTC. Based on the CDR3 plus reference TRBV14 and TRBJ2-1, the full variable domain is EAGVTQFPSHSVIEKGQTVTLRCDPISGHDNLYWYRRVMGKEIKFLLHFVKESKQDESGMPNNRFLAERTGGTYSTLKVQPAELEDSGVYFCASSQGGGEENEQFFGPGTRLTVL.